This TCR beta chain stems from a study of blood T cells in healthy people across ages. General study findings and limits: The recorded TCR beta diversity per million T cells decreased in a roughly linear manner with age.

The CDR3 is made up of 15 amino acids. The ends lost 8 bases at V and 1 base at J; junction bases unmatched: 3. The germline V gene has CDR1 WSHSY and CDR2 SAAADI. Then a second PCR, running roughly 7 to 11 cycles, was carried out with a sample-barcoded 5' primer and a J-beta primer mix. Every cDNA molecule bore a tag from a template-switch adaptor containing 12 random nucleotides. TCRdb analysed the 5' RACE reads with MiXCR anew, one entry per CDR3 protein. Of about 1.7 million distinct CDR3 sequences in the sample, about 28% were seen once. A few counts support this clonotype. Its antigen remains unidentified.

The J gene is TRBJ2-2, the V gene TRBV10-2; 11 bases fit TRBD2. This receptor was taken from a woman aged 25 to 39 in good health. Sequenced material: blood. This CDR3 reads CASGGLAGNTGELFF. CDR3 in DNA: TGCGCCAGCGGAGGACTAGCGGGGAACACCGGGGAGCTGTTTTTT.